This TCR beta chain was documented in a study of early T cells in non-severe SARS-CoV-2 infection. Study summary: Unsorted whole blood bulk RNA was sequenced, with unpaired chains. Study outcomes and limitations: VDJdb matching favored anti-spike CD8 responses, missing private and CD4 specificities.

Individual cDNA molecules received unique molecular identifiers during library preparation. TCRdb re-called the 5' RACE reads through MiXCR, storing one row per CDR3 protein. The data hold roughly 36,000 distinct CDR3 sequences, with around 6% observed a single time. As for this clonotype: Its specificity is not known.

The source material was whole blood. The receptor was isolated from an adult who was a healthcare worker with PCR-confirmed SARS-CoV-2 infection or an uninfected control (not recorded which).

The CDR3: CASSLRAGIGANRSPLHF. The CDR3 region has the DNA TGTGCCAGCAGTTTACGGGCAGGGATCGGGGCTAATCGGTCACCCCTCCACTTT. This chain uses TRBV28 with TRBJ1-6; D is possibly TRBD1 (5 bases). This CDR3 is built from 18 residues. Germline V gene sequence: CDR1 MDHEN, CDR2 SYDVKM. V lost 2 bases and J lost 10, with 24 bases in between.